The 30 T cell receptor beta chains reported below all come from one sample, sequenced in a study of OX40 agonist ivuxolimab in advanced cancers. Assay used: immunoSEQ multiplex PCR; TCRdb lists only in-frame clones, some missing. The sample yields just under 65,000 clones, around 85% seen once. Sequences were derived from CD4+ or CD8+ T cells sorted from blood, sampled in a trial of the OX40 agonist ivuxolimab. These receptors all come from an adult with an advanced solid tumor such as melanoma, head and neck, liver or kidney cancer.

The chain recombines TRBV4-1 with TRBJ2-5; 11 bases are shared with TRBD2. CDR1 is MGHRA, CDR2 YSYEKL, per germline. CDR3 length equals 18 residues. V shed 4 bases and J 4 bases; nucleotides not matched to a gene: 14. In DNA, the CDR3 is TGCGCCAGCAGCCCTCGGACTAGCGGGTACTACCAAGGAGAGACCCAGTACTTC. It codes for CASSPRTSGYYQGETQYF.

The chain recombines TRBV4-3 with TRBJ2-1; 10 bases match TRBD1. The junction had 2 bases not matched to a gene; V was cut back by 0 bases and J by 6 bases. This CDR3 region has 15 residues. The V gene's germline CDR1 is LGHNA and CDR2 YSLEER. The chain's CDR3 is CASSQEGTGANEQFF. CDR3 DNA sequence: TGCGCCAGCAGCCAAGAAGGGACAGGGGCCAATGAGCAGTTCTTC.

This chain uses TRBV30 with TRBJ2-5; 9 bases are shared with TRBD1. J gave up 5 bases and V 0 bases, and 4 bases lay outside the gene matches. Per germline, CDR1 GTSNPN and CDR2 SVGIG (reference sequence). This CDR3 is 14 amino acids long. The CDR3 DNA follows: TGTGCCTGGAGTGTACAGGGGGCAAGGGAGACCCAGTACTTC. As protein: CAWSVQGARETQYF.

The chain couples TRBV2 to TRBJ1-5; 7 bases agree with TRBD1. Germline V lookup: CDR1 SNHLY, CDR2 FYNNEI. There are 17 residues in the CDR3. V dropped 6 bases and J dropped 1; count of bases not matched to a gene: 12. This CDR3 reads CASSFTITGASNQPQHF. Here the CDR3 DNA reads TGTGCCAGCAGCTTCACGATAACAGGGGCAAGCAATCAGCCCCAGCATTTT.

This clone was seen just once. The CDR3 reads CASSNQGGETQYF. The CDR3, as DNA: TGTGCCAGTAGTAACCAAGGGGGAGAGACCCAGTACTTC. V gene TRBV19 combines with J gene TRBJ2-5, with D tentatively TRBD1 (6 bases). CDR1 and CDR2 (germline): LNHDA, SQIVND (reference sequence). The V and J ends lost 4 bases and 4 bases respectively, with 10 bases between them. The CDR3 length is 13 residues.

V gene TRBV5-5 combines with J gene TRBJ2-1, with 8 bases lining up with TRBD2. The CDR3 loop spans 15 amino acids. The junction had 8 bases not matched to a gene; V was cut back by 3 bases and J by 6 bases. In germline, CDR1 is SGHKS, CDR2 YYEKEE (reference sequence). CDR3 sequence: CASSSPEGLGNEQFF. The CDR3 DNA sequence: TGTGCCAGCAGCTCGCCGGAGGGACTAGGCAATGAGCAGTTCTTC.

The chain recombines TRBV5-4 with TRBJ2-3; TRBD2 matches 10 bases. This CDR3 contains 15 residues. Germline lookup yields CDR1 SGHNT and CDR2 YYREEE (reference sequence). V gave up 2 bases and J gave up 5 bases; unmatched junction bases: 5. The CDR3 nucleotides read TGTGCCAGCAGCTTCGGAAGCGGGGGGGGAGATACGCAGTATTTT. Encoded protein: CASSFGSGGGDTQYF.

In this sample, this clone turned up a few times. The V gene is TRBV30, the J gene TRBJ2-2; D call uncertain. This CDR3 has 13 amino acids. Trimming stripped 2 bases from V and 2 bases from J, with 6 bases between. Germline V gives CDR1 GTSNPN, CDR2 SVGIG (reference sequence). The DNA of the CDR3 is TGTGCCTGGAGTTATAGCAACACCGGGGAGCTGTTTTTT. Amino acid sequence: CAWSYSNTGELFF. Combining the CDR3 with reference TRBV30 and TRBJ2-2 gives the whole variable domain SQTIHQWPATLVQPVGSPLSLECTVEGTSNPNLYWYRQAAGRGLQLLFYSVGIGQISSEVPQNLSASRPQDRQFILSSKKLLLSDSGFYLCAWSYSNTGELFFGEGSRLTVL.

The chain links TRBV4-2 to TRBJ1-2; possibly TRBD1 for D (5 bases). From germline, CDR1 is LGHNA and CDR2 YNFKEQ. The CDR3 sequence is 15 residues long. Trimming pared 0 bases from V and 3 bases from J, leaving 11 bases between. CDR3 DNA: TGTGCCAGCAGCCAAGATCGGGCCAGGGACTATGGCTACACCTTC. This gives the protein CASSQDRARDYGYTF.

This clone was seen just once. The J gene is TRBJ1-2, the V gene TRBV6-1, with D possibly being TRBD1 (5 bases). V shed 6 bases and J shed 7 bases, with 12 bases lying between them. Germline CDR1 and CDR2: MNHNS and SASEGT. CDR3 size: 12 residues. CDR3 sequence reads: CASSNGQTGYTF. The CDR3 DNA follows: TGTGCCAGCAGCAACGGACAAACTGGCTACACCTTC.

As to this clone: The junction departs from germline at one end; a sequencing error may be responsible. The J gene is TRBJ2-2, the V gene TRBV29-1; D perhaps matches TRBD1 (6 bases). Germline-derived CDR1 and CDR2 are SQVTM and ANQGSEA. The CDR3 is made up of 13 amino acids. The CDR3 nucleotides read TGCAGCGGTCGGACAGCGAATACCGGGGAGCTGTTTTTT. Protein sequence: CSGRTANTGELFF.

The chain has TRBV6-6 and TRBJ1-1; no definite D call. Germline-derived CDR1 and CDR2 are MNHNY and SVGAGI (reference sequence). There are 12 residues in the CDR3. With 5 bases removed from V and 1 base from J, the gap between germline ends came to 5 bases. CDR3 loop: CASSEGNTEAFF. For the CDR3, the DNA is TGTGCCAGCAGTGAGGGGAACACTGAAGCTTTCTTT.

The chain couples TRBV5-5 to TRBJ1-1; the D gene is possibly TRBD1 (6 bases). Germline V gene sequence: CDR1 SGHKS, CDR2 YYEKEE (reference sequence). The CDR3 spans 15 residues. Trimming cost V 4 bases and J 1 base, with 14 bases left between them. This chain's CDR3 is CASSPTGGQNTEAFF. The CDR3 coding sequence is TGTGCCAGCAGCCCTACGGGGGGACAGAACACTGAAGCTTTCTTT.

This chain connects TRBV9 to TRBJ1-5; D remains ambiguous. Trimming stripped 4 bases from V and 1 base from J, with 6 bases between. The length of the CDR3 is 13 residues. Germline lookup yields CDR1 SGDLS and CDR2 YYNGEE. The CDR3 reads CASSFESNQPQHF. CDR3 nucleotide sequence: TGTGCCAGCAGCTTTGAAAGCAATCAGCCCCAGCATTTT.

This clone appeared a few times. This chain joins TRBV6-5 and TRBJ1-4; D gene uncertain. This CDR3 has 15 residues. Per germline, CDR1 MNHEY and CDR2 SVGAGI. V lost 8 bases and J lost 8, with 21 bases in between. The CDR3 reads CASPVLGEAPEKLFF. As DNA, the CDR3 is TGTGCCAGCCCGGTCCTAGGCGAGGCTCCCGAAAAACTGTTTTTT.

The CDR3 protein is CASSPRGGWLNEQFF. CDR3 DNA: TGTGCCAGCAGCCCGAGGGGGGGGTGGTTAAATGAGCAGTTCTTC. V is TRBV12-1 and J is TRBJ2-1; the tabulated D call, TRBD2, remains unverified against the DNA. TRBV12-1 is reported as a pseudogene. The CDR3 loop spans 15 amino acids.

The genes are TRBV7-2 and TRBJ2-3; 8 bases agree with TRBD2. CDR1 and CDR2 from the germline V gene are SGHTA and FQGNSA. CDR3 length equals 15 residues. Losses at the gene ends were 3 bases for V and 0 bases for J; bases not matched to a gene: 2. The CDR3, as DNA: TGTGCCAGCAGCTTTCGGGAGGGGAGCACAGATACGCAGTATTTT. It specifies CASSFREGSTDTQYF. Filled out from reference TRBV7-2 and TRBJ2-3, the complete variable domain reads GAGVSQSPSNKVTEKGKDVELRCDPISGHTALYWYRQSLGQGLEFLIYFQGNSAPDKSGLPSDRFSAERTGGSVSTLTIQRTQQEDSAVYLCASSFREGSTDTQYFGPGTRLTVL.

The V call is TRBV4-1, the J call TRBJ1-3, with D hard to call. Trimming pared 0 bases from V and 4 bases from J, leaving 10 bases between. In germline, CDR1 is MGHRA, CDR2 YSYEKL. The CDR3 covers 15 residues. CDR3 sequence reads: CASSQDGGHGNTIYF. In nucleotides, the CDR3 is TGCGCCAGCAGCCAAGATGGAGGGCACGGAAACACCATATATTTT.

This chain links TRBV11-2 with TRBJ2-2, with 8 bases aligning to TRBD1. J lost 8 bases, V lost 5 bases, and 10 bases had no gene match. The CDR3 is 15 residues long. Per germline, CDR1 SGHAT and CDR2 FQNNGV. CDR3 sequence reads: CASSPSRGLGGELFF. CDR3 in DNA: TGTGCCAGCAGCCCCAGCAGGGGGCTTGGTGGGGAGCTGTTTTTT. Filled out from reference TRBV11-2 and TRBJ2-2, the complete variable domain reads EAGVAQSPRYKIIEKRQSVAFWCNPISGHATLYWYQQILGQGPKLLIQFQNNGVVDDSQLPKDRFSAERLKGVDSTLKIQPAKLEDSAVYLCASSPSRGLGGELFFGEGSRLTVL.

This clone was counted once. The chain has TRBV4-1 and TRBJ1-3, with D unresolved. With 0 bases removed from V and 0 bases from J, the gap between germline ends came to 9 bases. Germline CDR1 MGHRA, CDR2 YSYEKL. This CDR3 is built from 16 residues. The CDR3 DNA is TGCGCCAGCAGCCAAGATTTTCTGGCCTCTGGAAACACCATATATTTT. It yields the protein CASSQDFLASGNTIYF.

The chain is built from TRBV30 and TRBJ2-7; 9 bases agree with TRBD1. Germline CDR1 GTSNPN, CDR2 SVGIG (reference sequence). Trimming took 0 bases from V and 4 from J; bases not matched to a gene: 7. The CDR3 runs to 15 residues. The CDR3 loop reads CAWSVGDRVTYEQYF. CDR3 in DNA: TGTGCCTGGAGTGTAGGGGACAGGGTGACGTACGAGCAGTACTTC.

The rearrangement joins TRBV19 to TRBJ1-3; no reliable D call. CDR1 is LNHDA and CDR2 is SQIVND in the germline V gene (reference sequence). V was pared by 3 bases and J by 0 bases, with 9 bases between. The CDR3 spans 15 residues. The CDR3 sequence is CASSMSRTSGNTIYF. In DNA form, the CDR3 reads TGTGCCAGTAGTATGTCACGGACCTCTGGAAACACCATATATTTT.

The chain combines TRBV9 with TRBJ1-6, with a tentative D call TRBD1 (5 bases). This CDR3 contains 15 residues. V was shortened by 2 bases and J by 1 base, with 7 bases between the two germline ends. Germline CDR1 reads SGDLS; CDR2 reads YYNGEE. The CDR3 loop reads CASSVEGSYNSPLHF. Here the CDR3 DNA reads TGTGCCAGCAGCGTGGAGGGGTCCTATAATTCACCCCTCCACTTT. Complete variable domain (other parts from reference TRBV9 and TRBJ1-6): DSGVTQTPKHLITATGQRVTLRCSPRSGDLSVYWYQQSLDQGLQFLIQYYNGEERAKGNILERFSAQQFPDLHSELNLSSLELGDSALYFCASSVEGSYNSPLHFGNGTRLTVT.

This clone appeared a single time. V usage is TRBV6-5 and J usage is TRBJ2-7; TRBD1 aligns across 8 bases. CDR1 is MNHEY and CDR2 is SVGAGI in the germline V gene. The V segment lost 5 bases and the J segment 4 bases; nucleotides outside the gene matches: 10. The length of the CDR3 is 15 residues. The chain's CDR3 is CASSATGTGVYEQYF. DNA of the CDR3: TGTGCCAGCAGTGCCACCGGGACAGGTGTTTACGAGCAGTACTTC.

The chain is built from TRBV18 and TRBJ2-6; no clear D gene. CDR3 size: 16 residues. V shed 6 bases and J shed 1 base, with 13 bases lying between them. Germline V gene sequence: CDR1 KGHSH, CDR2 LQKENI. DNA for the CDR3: TGTGCCAGCTCGATCCAAATGGGGTCTGGGGCCAACGTCCTGACTTTC. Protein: CASSIQMGSGANVLTF.

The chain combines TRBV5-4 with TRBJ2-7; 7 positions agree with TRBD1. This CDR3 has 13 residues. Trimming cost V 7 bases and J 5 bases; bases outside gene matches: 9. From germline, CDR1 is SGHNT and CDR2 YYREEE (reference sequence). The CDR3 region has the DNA TGTGCCAGCCGTCGCTCCGGGACAGACGAGCAGTACTTC. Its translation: CASRRSGTDEQYF.

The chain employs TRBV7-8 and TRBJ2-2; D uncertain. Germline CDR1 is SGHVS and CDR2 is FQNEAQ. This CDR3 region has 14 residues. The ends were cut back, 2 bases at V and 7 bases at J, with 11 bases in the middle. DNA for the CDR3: TGTGCCAGCAGCTTACAGGTTCAAGTCGGGGAGCTGTTTTTT. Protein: CASSLQVQVGELFF.

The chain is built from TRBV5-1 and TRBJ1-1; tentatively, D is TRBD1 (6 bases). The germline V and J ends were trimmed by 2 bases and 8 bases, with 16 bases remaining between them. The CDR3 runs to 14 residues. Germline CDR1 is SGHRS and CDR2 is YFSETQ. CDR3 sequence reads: CASSFDRDKVEAFF. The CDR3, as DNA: TGCGCCAGCAGCTTTGACCGGGACAAAGTGGAAGCTTTCTTT.

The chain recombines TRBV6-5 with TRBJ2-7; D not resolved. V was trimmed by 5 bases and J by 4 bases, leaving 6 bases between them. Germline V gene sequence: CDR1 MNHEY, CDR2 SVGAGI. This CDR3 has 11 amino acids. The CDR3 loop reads CASSELYEQYF. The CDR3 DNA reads TGTGCCAGCAGTGAGCTGTACGAGCAGTACTTC.

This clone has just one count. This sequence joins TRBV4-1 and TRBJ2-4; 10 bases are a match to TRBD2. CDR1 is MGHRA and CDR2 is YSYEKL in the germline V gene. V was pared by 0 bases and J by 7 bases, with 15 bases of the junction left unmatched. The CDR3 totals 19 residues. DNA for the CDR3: TGCGCCAGCAGCCAAGATCCCGTGGGTACTAGCGGGGTGGGGAACATTCAGTACTTC. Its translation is CASSQDPVGTSGVGNIQYF.